Listed below are T cell receptor beta chains from one sample, sequenced in a study of shared clonotypes between healthy human individuals. Only in-frame clones appear in the TCRdb table, and some are missing; sequencing was by immunoSEQ multiplex PCR. This table has under 2,500,000 clones, around 95% appearing once. Sequencing used naive CD4+ T cells sorted from blood. Receptors originate from a man in his late teens or twenties in good health. The CDR3 runs from the conserved cysteine through the conserved F or W. Fields, in order: J gene, clone size, D gene, V gene, CDR3 DNA, CDR3 protein. A D gene is named only where the DNA matches it firmly. Part of the rows lack a size; the others show once, few, many or a class for expanded clones.

TRBJ2-1	NA	NA	TRBV10-1	TGCGCCAGCAGTGGAGGACCCGGGGCATACAATGAGCAGTTCTTC	CASSGGPGAYNEQFF
TRBJ1-2	few	NA	TRBV6-5	TGTGCCAGCAGTTACTCGATCCTCCGGGGGGACTATGGCTACACCTTC	CASSYSILRGDYGYTF
TRBJ2-2	NA	TRBD1	TRBV18	TGTGCCAGCTCACGCGGACAGGGGGCTTTCGACGGGGAGCTGTTTTTT	CASSRGQGAFDGELFF
TRBJ2-2	NA	NA	TRBV30	TGTGCCTGGACCCCGAAGACAGTCCGCACCGGGGAGCTGTTTTTT	CAWTPKTVRTGELFF
TRBJ2-1	NA	NA	TRBV18	TGTGCCAGCTCACCGGATAACAGGGGAGGTGAGCAGTTCTTC	CASSPDNRGGEQFF
TRBJ1-3	once	TRBD1	TRBV5-1	TGCGCCAGCAGCAGGGGACAGGCGGCAGGAAACACCATATATTTT	CASSRGQAAGNTIYF
TRBJ1-2	NA	TRBD1	TRBV6-6	TGTGCCAGCAGTTCCCCGGGACAGGATCACTATGGCTACACCTTC	CASSSPGQDHYGYTF
TRBJ2-2	NA	NA	TRBV5-1	TGCGCCAGCAGCTTGTTCACCGGGGAGCTGTTTTTT	CASSLFTGELFF
TRBJ2-1	NA	NA	TRBV6-6	TGTGCCAGCAGTATCGGGTCATTCTCCTACAATGAGCAGTTCTTC	CASSIGSFSYNEQFF
TRBJ2-7	NA	TRBD2	TRBV9	TGTGCCAGCAGCCCCCGATGGGTAGCGGGGGGCGAGCAGTACTTC	CASSPRWVAGGEQYF
TRBJ2-3	NA	NA	TRBV6-9	TGTGCCAGCAGTTACTTAGGGAGGACAGATACGCAGTATTTT	CASSYLGRTDTQYF
TRBJ1-1	NA	NA	TRBV18	TGTGCCAGCTCACCAAAGACAGGGAACACTGAAGCTTTCTTT	CASSPKTGNTEAFF
TRBJ2-7	NA	TRBD2	TRBV9	TGTGCCAGCAGCCCCCATAACTTACTAGCGGCGGGCGACGAGCAGTACTTC	CASSPHNLLAAGDEQYF
TRBJ1-2	NA	TRBD1	TRBV6-5	TGTGCCAGCCGGGACAGTTCAAACTATGGCTACACCTTC	CASRDSSNYGYTF
TRBJ1-3	NA	NA	TRBV25-1	TGTGCCAGCAGTGAATTGGGGGGCGCATGGAACACCATATATTTT	CASSELGGAWNTIYF
TRBJ1-2	NA	NA	TRBV18	TGTGCCAGCTCAAAAACAGGGAATAACTATGGCTACACCTTC	CASSKTGNNYGYTF
TRBJ2-7	NA	NA	TRBV7-9	TGTGCCAGCAGCTTAGTTACCTACGAGCAGTACTTC	CASSLVTYEQYF
TRBJ1-6	NA	NA	TRBV6-1	TGTGCCAGCAGTGAAGCTGCGACCTTCTCCTATAATTCACCCCTCCACTTT	CASSEAATFSYNSPLHF
TRBJ2-7	NA	NA	TRBV2	TGTGCCAGCAGTCGAACGGGGCCCTACGAGCAGTACTTC	CASSRTGPYEQYF
TRBJ1-6	NA	TRBD1	TRBV2	TGTGCCACCTCAGGGGGGAGCTCCTATAATTCACCCCTCCACTTT	CATSGGSSYNSPLHF
TRBJ1-1	NA	TRBD1	TRBV7-2	TGTGCCAGCAGCTACCGCCTACAGGGGCTGAACACTGAAGCTTTCTTT	CASSYRLQGLNTEAFF
TRBJ2-3	NA	TRBD2	TRBV7-9	TGTGCCAGCAGCTCCGCGGGAGTTACAGATACGCAGTATTTT	CASSSAGVTDTQYF
TRBJ2-7	NA	NA	TRBV7-9	TGTGCCAGCAGCTCCCCGGGCCTCGATACCTACGAGCAGTACTTC	CASSSPGLDTYEQYF
TRBJ2-7	NA	NA	TRBV19	TGTGCCAGTAGTATAGAAGGGGGGTACGAGCAGTACTTC	CASSIEGGYEQYF
TRBJ1-2	NA	TRBD1	TRBV2	TGTGCCAGCAGTGAAGTGGGACAGGGTGGCTACACCTTC	CASSEVGQGGYTF
TRBJ2-5	NA	TRBD1	TRBV2	TGTGCCAGCAGTTTGGACAGGGGGTCCCAAGAGACCCAGTACTTC	CASSLDRGSQETQYF
TRBJ2-1	NA	NA	TRBV11-2	TGTGCCAGCACCGACCTTGGAGGGTCAAGGTCCTACAATGAGCAGTTCTTC	CASTDLGGSRSYNEQFF